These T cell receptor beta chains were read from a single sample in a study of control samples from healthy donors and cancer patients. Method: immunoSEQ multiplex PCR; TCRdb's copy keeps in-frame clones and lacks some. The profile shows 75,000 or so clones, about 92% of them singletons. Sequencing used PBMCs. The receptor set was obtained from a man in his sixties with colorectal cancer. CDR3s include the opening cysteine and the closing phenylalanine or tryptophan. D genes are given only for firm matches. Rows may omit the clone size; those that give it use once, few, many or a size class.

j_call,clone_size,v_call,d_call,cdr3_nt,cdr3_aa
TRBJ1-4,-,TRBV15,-,TGTGCCACCAGCAGAGCAGGCACCGTGGTTCGGCTGTTTTTT,CATSRAGTVVRLFF
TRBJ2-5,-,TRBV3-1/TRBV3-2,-,TGTGCCAGCAGCCAAGAAGTATGGCTAGGAGGGCAAGAGACCCAGTACTTC,CASSQEVWLGGQETQYF
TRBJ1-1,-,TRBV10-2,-,TGCGCCAGCAGCCGGGACTCCCTGAACACTGAAGCTTTCTTT,CASSRDSLNTEAFF
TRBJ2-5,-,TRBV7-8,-,TGTGCCAGCAGCCGAGCTAGGGAGACCCAGTACTTC,CASSRARETQYF
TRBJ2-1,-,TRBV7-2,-,TGTGCCAGCAGCTTTAGCTTGCAGGGCGAGCAGTTCTTC,CASSFSLQGEQFF
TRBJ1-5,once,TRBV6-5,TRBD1,TGTGCCAGCAAGATGACAGGGATAATCAATCAGCCCCAGCATTTT,CASKMTGIINQPQHF
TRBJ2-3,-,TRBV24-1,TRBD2,TGTGCCACCAGTGATTTGGCTAGCGGGTATTCCACAGATACGCAGTATTTT,CATSDLASGYSTDTQYF
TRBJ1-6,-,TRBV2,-,TGTGCCAGCGGACAGAATTATAATTCACCCCTCCACTTT,CASGQNYNSPLHF
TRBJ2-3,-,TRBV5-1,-,TGCGCCAGCAGCTGGTCCCCGGCAGGCACAGATACGCAGTATTTT,CASSWSPAGTDTQYF
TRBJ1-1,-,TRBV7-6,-,TGTGCCAGCAGCTCCAGCGGGGTCGGAGCTTTCTTT,CASSSSGVGAFF
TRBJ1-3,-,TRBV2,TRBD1,TGTGCCAGCAGGGGACAGGGGCGCCTCGGAAACACCATATATTTT,CASRGQGRLGNTIYF
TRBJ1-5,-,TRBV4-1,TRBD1,TGCGCCAGCAGCCAAGTAAGGACAGGGGAGGACAATCAGCCCCAGCATTTT,CASSQVRTGEDNQPQHF
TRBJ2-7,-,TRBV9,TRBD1,TGTGCCAGCAGCTCCGGGCCGGGACAGGGGACCGAGCAGTACTTC,CASSSGPGQGTEQYF
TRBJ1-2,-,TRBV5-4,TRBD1,TGTGCCAGCAGCTTGGAGCTAGGGACAGGGGAATGGGGCTACACCTTC,CASSLELGTGEWGYTF
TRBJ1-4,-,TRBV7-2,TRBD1,TGTGCCAGCAGCTTCACAGGGGGTAATGAAAAACTGTTTTTT,CASSFTGGNEKLFF
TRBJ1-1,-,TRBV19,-,TGTGCCAGTAGTCAGAACCTCGGTGAAGCTTTCTTT,CASSQNLGEAFF
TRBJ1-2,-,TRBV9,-,TGTGCCAGCAGCGTAGGTCTAGGGGGACTGAACTATGGCTACACCTTC,CASSVGLGGLNYGYTF
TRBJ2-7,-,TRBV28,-,TGTGCCAGCAGTTTGGCACAGTTCATGGGAAGCTCCTACGAGCAGTACTTC,CASSLAQFMGSSYEQYF
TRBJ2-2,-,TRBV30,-,TGTGCCTGGAGTGTCGCCACACTTAACACCGGGGAGCTGTTTTTT,CAWSVATLNTGELFF
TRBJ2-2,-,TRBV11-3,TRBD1,TGTGCCAGCAGCCCTACCCGACAGGGGGTCTGGACCGGGGAGCTGTTTTTT,CASSPTRQGVWTGELFF
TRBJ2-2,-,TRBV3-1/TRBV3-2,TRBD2,TGTACAAACAACAAACTGGGACTAGCGGGGAACGCGAACACCGGGGAGCTGTTTTTT,CTNNKLGLAGNANTGELFF
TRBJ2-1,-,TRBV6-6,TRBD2,TGTGCCAGCAGTTACTGGGCTAGCGGTTACAATGAGCAGTTCTTC,CASSYWASGYNEQFF
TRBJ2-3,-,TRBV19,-,TGTGCCAGTATGAGCCATGGAAGGACAGATACGCAGTATTTT,CASMSHGRTDTQYF
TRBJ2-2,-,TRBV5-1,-,TGCGCCAGCAGCTTGGGAGTCGGGGGCACCGGGGAGCTGTTTTTT,CASSLGVGGTGELFF
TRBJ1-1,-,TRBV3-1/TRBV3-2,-,TGTGCCAGCAGCCAAGATGCATCGTGGGGGGCGAACACTGAAGCTTTCTTT,CASSQDASWGANTEAFF
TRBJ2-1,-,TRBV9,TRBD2,TGTGCCAGCAGCGTAGATCTAGCGGGCCCCTACCGGGAGCAGTTCTTC,CASSVDLAGPYREQFF
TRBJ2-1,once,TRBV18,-,TGTGCCAGCTCCCCCGGGACCGGCCTCAATGAGCAGTTCTTC,CASSPGTGLNEQFF
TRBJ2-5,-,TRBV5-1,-,TGCGCCAGCAGCTTGCAGGGGCAGACACCCCAAGAGACCCAGTACTTC,CASSLQGQTPQETQYF
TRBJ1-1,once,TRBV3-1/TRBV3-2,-,TGTGCCAGCAGCCAAGGGGGACACACCAGGGAGAACACTGAAGCTTTCTTT,CASSQGGHTRENTEAFF
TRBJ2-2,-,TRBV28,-,TGTGCCAGCAGTTTAAGGTCCTACCGTCCAGGGAACACCGGGGAGCTGTTTTTT,CASSLRSYRPGNTGELFF
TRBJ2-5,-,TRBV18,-,TGTGCCAGCTCACAGGGACAACAAGAGACCCAGTACTTC,CASSQGQQETQYF
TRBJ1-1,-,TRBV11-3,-,TGTGCCAGCAGCTCCCAGGGGTGGGGAACTGAAGCTTTCTTT,CASSSQGWGTEAFF
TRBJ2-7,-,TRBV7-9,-,TGTGCCAGCAGCTTAGGGGGCGGCTTCGGCCACGAGCAGTACTTC,CASSLGGGFGHEQYF
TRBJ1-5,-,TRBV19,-,TGTGCCAGTAGTACCGCCGGGTTCAATCAGCCCCAGCATTTT,CASSTAGFNQPQHF
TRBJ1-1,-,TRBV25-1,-,TGTGCCACCAAAAACCTTATGAACACTGAAGCTTTCTTT,CATKNLMNTEAFF
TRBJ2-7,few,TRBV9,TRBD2,TGTGCCAGCAGCCAACAGACTAGCCCAACCTACGAGCAGTACTTC,CASSQQTSPTYEQYF
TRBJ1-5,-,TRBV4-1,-,TGCGCCAGCAGCCAAGATGGGGGATTTAATCAGCCCCAGCATTTT,CASSQDGGFNQPQHF
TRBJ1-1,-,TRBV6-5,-,TGTGCCAGCAGTTACTCCTCCCCGGGAAGCACTGAAGCTTTCTTT,CASSYSSPGSTEAFF
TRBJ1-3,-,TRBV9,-,TGTGCCAGCAGCGTAGGTGACAGCTCTGGAAACACCATATATTTT,CASSVGDSSGNTIYF
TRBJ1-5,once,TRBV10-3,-,TGTGCCATCAGTGAGAACCGGGAAGGGAATCAGCCCCAGCATTTT,CAISENREGNQPQHF